These T cell receptor beta chains were read from a single sample in a study of T-cell memory formation after mild COVID-19. TCRdb re-analysed the 5' RACE reads in MiXCR, keeping a single row per CDR3 protein. Among hundreds of thousands of distinct CDR3 sequences, roughly 13% were seen once, and the ten largest hold approximately 22%. The sequencing sample was made of PBMCs or a T cell subset sorted from them (not recorded which). The receptor set was obtained from a man aged 18 to 30 who had mild COVID-19 (a few samples of this study predate the infection). Cell type and time point are not known. CDR3s include the opening cysteine and the closing phenylalanine or tryptophan. A D gene is named only where the DNA matches it firmly. The size entry is marked missing in some rows and otherwise reads once, few, many or a size class.

clone_size j_call v_call d_call cdr3_nt cdr3_aa
- TRBJ2-3 TRBV9 TRBD1 TGTGCCAGCAGGCCCCTGACAGGGAATACAGATACGCAGTATTTT CASRPLTGNTDTQYF
- TRBJ2-5 TRBV20-1 - TGCAGTGCCCAGAGACAGACCCAAGAGACCCAGTACTTC CSAQRQTQETQYF
- TRBJ2-3 TRBV20-1 - TGCAGTGCTAGAGGGAGTAGCAGAGATACGCAGTATTTT CSARGSSRDTQYF
few TRBJ2-4 TRBV21-1 - TGTGCCAGCAGCAAAGCGGGGACAGGACTAGCCAAAAACATTCAGTACTTC CASSKAGTGLAKNIQYF
few TRBJ1-4 TRBV15 - TGTGCCACCAGCAGAGATTTTCGGGAAAAACTGTTTTTT CATSRDFREKLFF
- TRBJ1-6 TRBV7-2 - TGTGCCAGCAGCTCCGGCTCCATTTACTATAATTCACCCCTCCACTTT CASSSGSIYYNSPLHF
few TRBJ2-1 TRBV4-3 TRBD1 TGCGCCAGCAGCCAAGCGGCGGACAGGGGTACTCATGAGCAGTTCTTC CASSQAADRGTHEQFF
few TRBJ2-7 TRBV2 - TGTGCCAGCAGAGGGTCCGGGGTGAAGCAGTACTTC CASRGSGVKQYF
- TRBJ1-5 TRBV20-1 - TGCAGTGCTAGGGCTTTCAGGGGCGGCCAGCCCCAGCATTTT CSARAFRGGQPQHF
few TRBJ2-2 TRBV11-2 - TGTGCCAGCAGCCCAATCGTGGGGGGGCCGGGGACCGGGGAGCTGTTTTTT CASSPIVGGPGTGELFF
many TRBJ1-5 TRBV18 - TGTGCCAGCTCACCGGGGCGAAATCAGCCCCAGCATTTT CASSPGRNQPQHF
- TRBJ1-4 TRBV5-1 - TGCGCCAGCAGCTTGGGGGGTGGAGTATATAATGAAAAACTGTTTTTT CASSLGGGVYNEKLFF
many TRBJ2-1 TRBV5-1 - TGCGCCAGCAGCTCCGACCCAAACAATGAGCAGTTCTTC CASSSDPNNEQFF
few TRBJ1-2 TRBV29-1 TRBD1 TGCAGCGTTGGGGACAGGGGCGCATATGGCTACACCTTC CSVGDRGAYGYTF
many TRBJ2-4 TRBV6-1 - TGTGCCAGCAGTGACCGGGCCGGGACGGGGTGGGCCAAAAACATTCAGTACTTC CASSDRAGTGWAKNIQYF
- TRBJ1-6 TRBV7-9 - TGTGCCAGCAGCTATTGGCCCGGCCCGCCGGCATCACCCCTCCACTTT CASSYWPGPPASPLHF
few TRBJ1-1 TRBV15 - TGTGCCACCAGCAGGACGAGGTGGACTGAAGCTTTCTTT CATSRTRWTEAFF
many TRBJ2-1 TRBV6-2/TRBV6-3 - TGTGCCAGCAGTTACCGTGGGAGCTCCTACAATGAGCAGTTCTTC CASSYRGSSYNEQFF
few TRBJ2-5 TRBV6-5 TRBD2 TGTGCCAGCATGACGGGGGGGCCAGAGACCCAGTACTTC CASMTGGPETQYF
few TRBJ2-7 TRBV7-2 - TGTGCCAGCAGCCAGGGGACATCCGGCTCCTACGAGCAGTACTTC CASSQGTSGSYEQYF
many TRBJ2-2 TRBV4-3 - TGCGCCAGCAGCCTGGATGAAGGTTCCGGGGAGCTGTTTTTT CASSLDEGSGELFF
many TRBJ2-3 TRBV4-3 - TGCGCCAGCAGCCAAAGAACGGCTATCACAGATACGCAGTATTTT CASSQRTAITDTQYF
once TRBJ2-1 TRBV12-3/TRBV12-4 - TGTGCCAGCAGTTTAGTACACAGGGGGGGTGAGCAGTTCTTC CASSLVHRGGEQFF
few TRBJ2-1 TRBV6-1 TRBD2 TGTGCCAGCAAGACTAGCGGGTTACAAAATGAGCAGTTCTTC CASKTSGLQNEQFF
- TRBJ2-2 TRBV20-1 TRBD1 TGCAGTGCTAGAGGACAGGGAGCCGGGGAGCTGTTTTTT CSARGQGAGELFF
few TRBJ2-5 TRBV7-9 TRBD1 TGTGCCAGCAGCTTCCGGGACAGGGACCAAGAGACCCAGTACTTC CASSFRDRDQETQYF
- TRBJ1-5 TRBV4-3 - TGCGCCAGCAGCCAAGATCTATCAGGGGCGGTTGGCAATCAGCCCCAGCATTTT CASSQDLSGAVGNQPQHF
- TRBJ1-3 TRBV29-1 - TGCAGCGTTGAATTCGCAGGAGGGGGAAACACCATATATTTT CSVEFAGGGNTIYF
- TRBJ2-2 TRBV19 - TGTGCCAGTAGTAGGAACAGACCAAACACCGGGGAGCTGTTTTTT CASSRNRPNTGELFF
many TRBJ1-3 TRBV5-1 - TGCGCCAGCAGCGACCTGGGACAACCTTCTGGAAACACCATATATTTT CASSDLGQPSGNTIYF
- TRBJ1-6 TRBV6-1 - TGTGCCAGCAGTTCGGAGGGTGCATATTCACCCCTCCACTTT CASSSEGAYSPLHF
- TRBJ1-2 TRBV29-1 TRBD1 TGCAGCGTTTTACTACAGGGGGTTTACTATGGCTACACCTTC CSVLLQGVYYGYTF
- TRBJ2-3 TRBV5-6 TRBD1 TGTGCCAGCAGCTTGATTCCGGGACAGGGGAAAGATACGCAGTATTTT CASSLIPGQGKDTQYF
many TRBJ2-1 TRBV4-3 TRBD2 TGCGCCAGCAGCCGGTTAGCGGGGTTTTACAATGAGCAGTTCTTC CASSRLAGFYNEQFF
- TRBJ2-1 TRBV19 TRBD2 TGTGCCAGTAGTATACGGGCTAGCGGGGCGGACAATGAGCAGTTCTTC CASSIRASGADNEQFF
few TRBJ2-1 TRBV9 TRBD1 TGTGCCAGCAGCGCCCTTCAAGGGACAGTTGAGCAGTTCTTC CASSALQGTVEQFF
- TRBJ2-7 TRBV7-3 - TGTGCCAGCAGCTTTCGGGGGGCCAACGAGCAGTACTTC CASSFRGANEQYF
- TRBJ2-2 TRBV25-1 - TGTGCCAGCAGTGGGGGGCCAGGGGGGATCGCCGGGGAGCTGTTTTTT CASSGGPGGIAGELFF
few TRBJ1-6 TRBV7-3 - TGTGCCAGCAGCCCCGACGGGCGTAATTCACCCCTCCACTTT CASSPDGRNSPLHF
- TRBJ1-4 TRBV11-2 - TGTGCCAGCAGCTCGGGTCTCGAGGGGCTGTTTTTT CASSSGLEGLFF
- TRBJ1-2 TRBV6-4 TRBD1 TGTGCCAGCAGTGACCCACCGTCAGGACAGGACGGCTACACCTTC CASSDPPSGQDGYTF
few TRBJ2-1 TRBV2 TRBD2 TGTGCCAGCAGTGAAGTCTCTAGCGGGGGGGGCAATGAGCAGTTCTTC CASSEVSSGGGNEQFF
- TRBJ2-5 TRBV6-6 TRBD2 TGTGCCAGCAGTGGGGCCGCGGGGGGGCTTAAGACCCAGTACTTC CASSGAAGGLKTQYF
few TRBJ2-1 TRBV11-2 - TGTGCCAGCAGCTCTCTAGCCGGCCATGAGCAGTTCTTC CASSSLAGHEQFF
many TRBJ2-7 TRBV5-1 - TGCGCCAGCAGCTTTTGGGACTCCTACGAGCAGTACTTC CASSFWDSYEQYF
- TRBJ2-3 TRBV5-1 - TGCGCCAGCAGCTTGCTCCAACTAGTTGATACGCAGTATTTT CASSLLQLVDTQYF
- TRBJ2-3 TRBV20-1 - TGCAGTGCTAGAGACCTCTCGGGCACAGATACGCAGTATTTT CSARDLSGTDTQYF
- TRBJ1-6 TRBV6-5 - TGTGCCAGCAGACCCCGAGACAGGAGCTATAATTCACCCCTCCACTTT CASRPRDRSYNSPLHF
few TRBJ2-7 TRBV7-9 TRBD1 TGTGCCAGCAGCTTAGGACAGGGAGATTTCTACGAGCAGTACTTC CASSLGQGDFYEQYF
many TRBJ2-1 TRBV7-3 - TGTGCCAGCAGCCCCCGCGGCGGGACCTTGAATGAGCAGTTCTTC CASSPRGGTLNEQFF
few TRBJ1-2 TRBV4-3 TRBD1 TGCGCCAGCAGCCCGAAACCGGACAGGGTAGATGGCTACACCTTC CASSPKPDRVDGYTF
few TRBJ1-6 TRBV6-5 TRBD1 TGTGCCAGCAGTCTGACAGGGGATAATTCACCCCTCCACTTT CASSLTGDNSPLHF
few TRBJ2-5 TRBV20-1 - TGCAGTGCTCCCGGACAGCTCTTGGGGGAGACCCAGTACTTC CSAPGQLLGETQYF
few TRBJ1-6 TRBV7-2 TRBD1 TGTGCCAGCAGCTACGCGCGGGGTCGGACAGGTGATTCACCCCTCCACTTT CASSYARGRTGDSPLHF
few TRBJ2-7 TRBV7-9 - TGTGCCAGCAGCTTAGAACCAGAAAACTACGAGCAGTACTTC CASSLEPENYEQYF